This is a list of T cell receptor beta chains from one sample in a study of Graves' ophthalmopathy and Graves' hyperthyroidism. TCRdb passed the multiplex PCR reads through MiXCR, listing each CDR3 protein once. The repertoire consists of fewer than 650,000 distinct CDR3 sequences, with approximately 22% occurring once and the leading ten covering roughly 6.9%. The source material was peripheral blood. These receptors all stem from a woman aged 18-29 years with stable Graves' hyperthyroidism. Some clones in this sample may be carry-over from other donors' samples. Both conserved end residues are part of each CDR3. A D gene is named only where the DNA matches it firmly. Not every row has a clone size; where given, it reads once, few, many or a size class.

>many|TRBV6-5|TRBJ2-2|TRBD2
CAIGPGLAGELFF
TGTGCCATCGGACCAGGACTAGCCGGGGAGCTGTTTTTT
>many|TRBV15|TRBJ1-1|-
CATSRALRGEAFF
TGTGCCACCAGCAGAGCGCTCCGGGGTGAAGCTTTCTTT
>-|TRBV5-1|TRBJ1-5|TRBD1
CASQVLETGDNQPQHF
TGCGCCAGCCAAGTCCTTGAGACAGGGGACAATCAGCCCCAGCATTTT
>many|TRBV3-1|TRBJ1-1|TRBD1
CASSQTGSMNTEAFF
TGTGCCAGCAGCCAGACAGGGTCCATGAACACTGAAGCTTTCTTT
>-|TRBV10-3|TRBJ2-6|-
CATTTGSGGANALTF
TGTGCCACCACAACAGGGTCGGGTGGGGCCAACGCCCTGACTTTC
>-|TRBV6-2/TRBV6-3|TRBJ2-5|-
CASSPTGPGYETQYF
TGTGCCAGCAGCCCTACGGGACCCGGCTATGAGACCCAGTACTTC
>-|TRBV2|TRBJ2-2|-
CASSEEGELFF
TGTGCCAGTAGTGAGGAGGGGGAGCTGTTTTTT
>many|TRBV2|TRBJ2-2|TRBD2
CASRGLAGPTGELFF
TGTGCCAGCAGGGGACTAGCGGGGCCCACCGGGGAGCTGTTTTTT
>-|TRBV12-3/TRBV12-4|TRBJ1-5|-
CASRVQDNGSNQPQHF
TGTGCCAGCAGGGTACAGGATAACGGTAGCAATCAGCCCCAGCATTTT
>many|TRBV6-2/TRBV6-3|TRBJ1-2|TRBD1
CASSYRTGTGEDGYTF
TGTGCCAGCAGTTACCGCACCGGGACAGGGGAAGATGGCTACACCTTC
>-|TRBV11-2|TRBJ2-7|TRBD2
CASRPSGRSPIHF
TGTGCCAGTCGACCTAGCGGGAGAAGCCCGATCCACTTC